A single sample gave rise to the 7 T cell receptor beta chains below, sequenced in a study of breast tumors, draining lymph nodes, adjacent tissues. Axillary draining lymph nodes of breast cancer patients supplied the node samples. TCRdb used MiXCR to reprocess the multiplex PCR reads, holding one entry per CDR3 protein. The sample comprises approximately 90,000 distinct CDR3 sequences, more than 25% of which are singletons, and around 8.1% rests with the top ten. The sequencing input was axillary lymph node tissue. The receptors were gathered from a female donor with breast cancer. Some clones in this sample may be carry-over from other donors' samples.

This clonotype was counted at least ten times. Germline and junction disagree at one end, which may indicate a read error. This sequence joins TRBV12-3 or TRBV12-4 and TRBJ1-2; D not certain. CDR3 length: 15 amino acids. The CDR3 DNA is TGTGCCAGCATTTTAATGGGAGCCCCTAGCTATGGCTACACCTTC. It is translated as CASILMGAPSYGYTF.

As for this clonotype: A read error is possible here, since a much larger clone lies one base away. The chain carries TRBV5-1 and TRBJ2-1, with TRBD2 matching over 11 bases. This CDR3 comprises 15 residues. Germline-derived CDR1 and CDR2 are SGHRS and YFSETQ. The CDR3 DNA reads as TGTGCCAGCAGCCTTAGCGGGAGGGATTCGAATGGGCAGTTCTTC. This codes for CASSLSGRDSNGQFF. The full variable domain, completed using reference TRBV5-1 and TRBJ2-1, is KAGVTQTPRYLIKTRGQQVTLSCSPISGHRSVSWYQQTPGQGLQFLFEYFSETQRNKGNFPGRFSGRQFSNSRSEMNVSTLELGDSALYLCASSLSGRDSNGQFFGPGTRLTVL.

This clonotype was seen many times. The chain couples TRBV5-8 to TRBJ2-3, with D uncertain. The germline V gene encodes CDR1 SGHTS and CDR2 YDEGEE. The CDR3 length is 14 residues. The germline V and J ends were trimmed by 0 bases and 2 bases, with 7 bases remaining between them. The CDR3 nucleotides are TGTGCCAGCAGCTTGGGGCAGAACACAGATACGCAGTATTTT. It is translated as CASSLGQNTDTQYF.

Concerning this clonotype itself: One base away lies a much larger clone, so this may be a sequencing read error. The chain links TRBV28 to TRBJ2-7; 7 bases map to TRBD1. This CDR3 comprises 13 residues. V lost 6 bases to trimming and J lost 3 bases; unmatched junction nucleotides: 5. The germline V gene has CDR1 MDHEN and CDR2 SYDVKM. In DNA form, the CDR3 reads TGTGCCAGCAGAACAGGGGCTTACTACGAGCAGTACTTC. Translating it yields CASRTGAYYEQYF.

This clonotype was counted many times. The V and J genes are TRBV4-1 and TRBJ1-4; no clear D gene. V dropped 0 bases and J dropped 14 bases, with 13 bases sitting between them. CDR1 and CDR2 from the germline V gene are MGHRA and YSYEKL. This CDR3 is built from 13 residues. CDR3 nucleotides: TGCGCCAGCAGCCAAGATCACGAGCCCCGGCTGTTTTTT. Protein sequence: CASSQDHEPRLFF.

This clonotype was seen ten or more times. The V call is TRBV20-1, the J call TRBJ2-5, with 7 bases aligning to TRBD2. The germline gives CDR1 DFQATT, CDR2 SNEGSKA (reference sequence). The V segment lost 6 bases and the J segment 7 bases; nucleotides outside the gene matches: 11. The CDR3 runs to 13 residues. Here the CDR3 DNA reads TGCAGTGCCCCCCGCGGGAGTGGCGTGACCCAGTACTTC. Translated, it gives CSAPRGSGVTQYF.

There are many counts of this clonotype. V is TRBV20-1 and J is TRBJ2-7; TRBD1 matches at 8 bases. CDR1 is DFQATT, CDR2 SNEGSKA, per germline (reference sequence). After removal of 2 bases from V and 2 bases from J, the junction contained 14 bases not matched to a gene. The CDR3 totals 17 residues. CDR3 protein: CSARPGQGAEGTYEQYF. The CDR3 bases are TGCAGTGCTAGACCCGGCCAGGGGGCTGAGGGGACCTACGAGCAGTACTTC.